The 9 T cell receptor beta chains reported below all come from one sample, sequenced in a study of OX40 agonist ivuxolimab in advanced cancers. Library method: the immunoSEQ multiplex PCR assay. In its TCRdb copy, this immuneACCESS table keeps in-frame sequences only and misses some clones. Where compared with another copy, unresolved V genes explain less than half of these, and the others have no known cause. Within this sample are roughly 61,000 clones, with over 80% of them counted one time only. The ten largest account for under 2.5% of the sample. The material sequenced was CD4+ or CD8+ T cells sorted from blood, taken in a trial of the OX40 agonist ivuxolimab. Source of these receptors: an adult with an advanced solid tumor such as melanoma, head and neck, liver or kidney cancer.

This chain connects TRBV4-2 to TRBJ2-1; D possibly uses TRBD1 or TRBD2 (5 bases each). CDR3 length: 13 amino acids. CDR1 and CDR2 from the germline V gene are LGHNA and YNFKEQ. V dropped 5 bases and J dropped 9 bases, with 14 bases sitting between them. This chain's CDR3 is CASSSGTFREQFF. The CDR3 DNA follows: TGTGCCAGCAGCTCCGGGACGTTCCGTGAGCAGTTCTTC.

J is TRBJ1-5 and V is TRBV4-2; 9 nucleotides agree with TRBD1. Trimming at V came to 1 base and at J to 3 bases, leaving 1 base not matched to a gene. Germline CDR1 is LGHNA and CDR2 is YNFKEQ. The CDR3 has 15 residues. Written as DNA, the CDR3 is TGTGCCAGCAGCCAAGGGACAGGGGACAATCAGCCCCAGCATTTT. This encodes CASSQGTGDNQPQHF.

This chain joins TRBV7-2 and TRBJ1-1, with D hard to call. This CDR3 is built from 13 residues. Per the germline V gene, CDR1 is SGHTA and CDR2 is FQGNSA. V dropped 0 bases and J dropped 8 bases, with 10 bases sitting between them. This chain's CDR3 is CASSLARAEEAFF. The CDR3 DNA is TGTGCCAGCAGCTTAGCGCGTGCGGAGGAAGCTTTCTTT. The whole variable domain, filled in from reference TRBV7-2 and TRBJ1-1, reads GAGVSQSPSNKVTEKGKDVELRCDPISGHTALYWYRQSLGQGLEFLIYFQGNSAPDKSGLPSDRFSAERTGGSVSTLTIQRTQQEDSAVYLCASSLARAEEAFFGQGTRLTVV.

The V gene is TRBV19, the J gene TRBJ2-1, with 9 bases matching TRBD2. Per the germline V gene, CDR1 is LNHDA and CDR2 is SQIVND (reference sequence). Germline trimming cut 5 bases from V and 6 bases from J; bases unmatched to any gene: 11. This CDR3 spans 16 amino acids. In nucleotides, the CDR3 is TGTGCCAGTAGTCGGGAATCAGCGGGAGGTACCAATGAGCAGTTCTTC. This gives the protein CASSRESAGGTNEQFF. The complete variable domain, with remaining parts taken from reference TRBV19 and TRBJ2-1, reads DGGITQSPKYLFRKEGQNVTLSCEQNLNHDAMYWYRQDPGQGLRLIYYSQIVNDFQKGDIAEGYSVSREKKESFPLTVTSAQKNPTAFYLCASSRESAGGTNEQFFGPGTRLTVL.

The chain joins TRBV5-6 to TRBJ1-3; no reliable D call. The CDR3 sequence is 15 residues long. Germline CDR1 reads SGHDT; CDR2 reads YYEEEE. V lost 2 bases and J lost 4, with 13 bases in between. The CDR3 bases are TGTGCCAGCAGCTTCCTCCCGGGGTCCGGAAACACCATATATTTT. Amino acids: CASSFLPGSGNTIYF.

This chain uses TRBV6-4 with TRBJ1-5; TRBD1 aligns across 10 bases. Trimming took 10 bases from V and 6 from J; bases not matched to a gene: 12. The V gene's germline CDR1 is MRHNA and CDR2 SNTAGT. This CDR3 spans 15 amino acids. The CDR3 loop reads CATSRDRGSGQPQHF. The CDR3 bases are TGTGCCACCAGCCGGGACAGGGGCTCAGGTCAGCCCCAGCATTTT.

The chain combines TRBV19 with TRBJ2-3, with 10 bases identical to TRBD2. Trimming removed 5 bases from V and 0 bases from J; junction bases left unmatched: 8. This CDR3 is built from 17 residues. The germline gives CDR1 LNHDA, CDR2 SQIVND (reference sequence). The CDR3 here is CASSVQREGPSTDTQYF. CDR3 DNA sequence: TGTGCCAGTAGTGTCCAGCGGGAGGGGCCCAGCACAGATACGCAGTATTTT.

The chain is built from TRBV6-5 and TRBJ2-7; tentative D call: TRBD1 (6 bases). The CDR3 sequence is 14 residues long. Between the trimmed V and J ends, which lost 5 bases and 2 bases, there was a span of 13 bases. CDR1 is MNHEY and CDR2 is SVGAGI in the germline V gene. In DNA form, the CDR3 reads TGTGCCAGCAGTAGACAGGCGGAAGCCTACGAGCAGTACTTC. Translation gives CASSRQAEAYEQYF.

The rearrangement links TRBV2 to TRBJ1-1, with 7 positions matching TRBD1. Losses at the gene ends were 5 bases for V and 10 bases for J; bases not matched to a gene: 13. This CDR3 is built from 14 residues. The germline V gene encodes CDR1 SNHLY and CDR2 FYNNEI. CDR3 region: CASSPGQMPSGAFF. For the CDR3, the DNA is TGTGCCAGCAGTCCGGGACAGATGCCTAGCGGAGCTTTCTTT. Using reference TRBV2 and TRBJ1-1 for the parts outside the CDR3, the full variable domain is EPEVTQTPSHQVTQMGQEVILRCVPISNHLYFYWYRQILGQKVEFLVSFYNNEISEKSEIFDDQFSVERPDGSNFTLKIRSTKLEDSAMYFCASSPGQMPSGAFFGQGTRLTVV.